This TCR beta chain was retrieved from a study of control samples from healthy donors and cancer patients. CDR3 length: 13 amino acids. V was trimmed by 1 base and J by 2 bases, leaving 4 bases between them. Germline values: CDR1 LGHDT, CDR2 YNNKEL (reference sequence). Libraries were prepared by immunoSEQ multiplex PCR; TCRdb keeps only in-frame clonotypes and omits some of them. The table includes more than 100,000 clones, approximately 88% detected once. This receptor was identified in a man aged 40-55 years in good health. The material sequenced was blood. The rearrangement joins TRBV3-1 (or the pseudogene TRBV3-2) to TRBJ2-3; D uncertain. The CDR3 nucleotides are TGTGCCAGCAGCCAAGTTGTCACAGATACGCAGTATTTT. This translates into CASSQVVTDTQYF.